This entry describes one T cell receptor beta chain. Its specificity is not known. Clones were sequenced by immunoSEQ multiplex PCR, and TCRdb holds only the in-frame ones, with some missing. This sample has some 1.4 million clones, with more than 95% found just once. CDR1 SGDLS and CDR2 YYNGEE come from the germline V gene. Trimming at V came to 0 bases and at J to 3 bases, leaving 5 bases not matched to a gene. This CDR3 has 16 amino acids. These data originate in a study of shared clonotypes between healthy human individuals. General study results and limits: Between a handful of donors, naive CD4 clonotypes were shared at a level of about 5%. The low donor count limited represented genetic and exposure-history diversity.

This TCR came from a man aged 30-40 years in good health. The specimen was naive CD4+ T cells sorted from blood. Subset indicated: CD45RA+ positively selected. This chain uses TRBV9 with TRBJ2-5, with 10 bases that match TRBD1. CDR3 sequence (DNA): TGTGCCAGCAGCGTAGCTGGACAGGGGGGAAAAGAGACCCAGTACTTC. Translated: CASSVAGQGGKETQYF.